The next 5 T cell receptor beta chains were all read from a single sample in a study of T cell responses to AZD1222 COVID-19 vaccine. Generated by immunoSEQ multiplex PCR, the TCRdb table keeps only in-frame clones and is missing some. Here the sample spans around 130,000 clones, around 85% being singletons. The specimen was peripheral blood, collected on day 0 of AZD1222 vaccination. These receptors all stem from an adult in good health.

V usage is TRBV5-6 and J usage is TRBJ2-7, with 9 bases identical to TRBD1. Germline assignment: CDR1 SGHDT and CDR2 YYEEEE. V dropped 4 bases and J dropped 9; count of bases not matched to a gene: 14. The length of the CDR3 is 15 residues. The CDR3 DNA reads TGTGCCAGCAGCACCGGACAGGGGCTAATATCCGGGCAGTACTTC. Translation: CASSTGQGLISGQYF.

This chain links TRBV12-5 with TRBJ1-1; D may be TRBD1 (5 bases). The CDR3 length is 13 residues. Germline V gives CDR1 LGHNT, CDR2 FRNRAP. The V and J ends lost 4 bases and 1 base respectively, with 7 bases between them. The CDR3 is CASGSGQNTEAFF. In DNA form, the CDR3 reads TGTGCTAGTGGTTCCGGACAGAACACTGAAGCTTTCTTT.

The chain has TRBV18 and TRBJ2-5, with 12 bases fitting TRBD2. The germline CDR1 and CDR2 sequences are KGHSH and LQKENI. Unmatched junction bases numbered 5, after V lost 3 bases and J lost 3 bases. CDR3 size: 16 residues. For the CDR3, the DNA is TGTGCCAGCTCACCCCTAGCGGGGGGGCCGGAAGAGACCCAGTACTTC. Translation gives CASSPLAGGPEETQYF.

For the CDR3, the DNA is TGTGCCAGCGGTACCTGGAGGGAGGGGATGCGGACCCAGTACTTC. Encoded protein: CASGTWREGMRTQYF. The rearrangement uses TRBV6-5 and TRBJ2-5, with 7 nucleotides matching TRBD2. The V segment lost 8 bases and the J segment 7 bases; nucleotides outside the gene matches: 16. The CDR3 covers 15 residues. The V gene's germline CDR1 is MNHEY and CDR2 SVGAGI.

V gene TRBV24-1 combines with J gene TRBJ1-5; 9 bases line up with TRBD1. The CDR3 is made up of 15 amino acids. Trimming cost V 2 bases and J 8 bases; bases outside gene matches: 6. Germline-derived CDR1 and CDR2 are KGHDR and SFDVKD. The DNA of the CDR3 is TGTGCCACCAGTGATTCGGGACAGGGTTTGGAGCCCCAGCATTTT. It is translated as CATSDSGQGLEPQHF.